Presented here are 19 T cell receptor beta chains from one specimen sequenced in a study of early T cells in non-severe SARS-CoV-2 infection. TCRdb called the 5' RACE reads again in MiXCR, with one record for every CDR3 protein. The sample carries tens of thousands of distinct CDR3 sequences, around 15% recorded once. The source material was whole blood. Receptor source: an adult who was a healthcare worker with PCR-confirmed SARS-CoV-2 infection or an uninfected control (not recorded which).

This clonotype was observed a handful of times. The J gene is TRBJ1-4, the V gene TRBV20-1; maybe TRBD1 (5 bases). The CDR3 is 12 amino acids. V was pared by 5 bases and J by 6 bases, with 10 bases between. CDR1 and CDR2 from the germline V gene are DFQATT and SNEGSKA (reference sequence). CDR3: CSAPLGDEKLFF. In DNA form, the CDR3 reads TGCAGTGCTCCCCTGGGGGATGAAAAACTGTTTTTT.

V gene TRBV9 combines with J gene TRBJ2-3; unclear D gene. The CDR3 runs to 14 residues. Per germline, CDR1 SGDLS and CDR2 YYNGEE. V was pared by 0 bases and J by 4 bases, with 9 bases between. CDR3 sequence: CASSVDGPADTQYF. CDR3 sequence (DNA): TGTGCCAGCAGCGTAGACGGGCCGGCAGATACGCAGTATTTT. The entire variable domain, with the rest obtained from reference TRBV9 and TRBJ2-3, is as follows: DSGVTQTPKHLITATGQRVTLRCSPRSGDLSVYWYQQSLDQGLQFLIQYYNGEERAKGNILERFSAQQFPDLHSELNLSSLELGDSALYFCASSVDGPADTQYFGPGTRLTVL.

This chain links TRBV19 with TRBJ1-5; 7 bases line up with TRBD1. Trimming took 8 bases from V and 7 from J; bases not matched to a gene: 17. Looked up from germline, CDR1 is LNHDA and CDR2 is SQIVND (reference sequence). The CDR3 runs 16 residues. CDR3 residues: CASQLPTGTEAQPQHF. In nucleotides, the CDR3 is TGTGCCAGTCAACTACCAACCGGGACAGAGGCCCAGCCCCAGCATTTT. Complete variable domain (other parts from reference TRBV19 and TRBJ1-5): DGGITQSPKYLFRKEGQNVTLSCEQNLNHDAMYWYRQDPGQGLRLIYYSQIVNDFQKGDIAEGYSVSREKKESFPLTVTSAQKNPTAFYLCASQLPTGTEAQPQHFGDGTRLSIL.

The chain uses TRBV30 and TRBJ2-7; D might be TRBD2 (6 bases). The germline V and J ends were trimmed by 2 bases and 1 base, with 18 bases remaining between them. The CDR3 loop spans 16 amino acids. Germline values: CDR1 GTSNPN, CDR2 SVGIG (reference sequence). CDR3 DNA sequence: TGTGCCTGGAGTAGAAGGACTAAGGGTTGGTCCTACGAGCAGTACTTC. Its protein is CAWSRRTKGWSYEQYF. The variable domain in full, completed from reference TRBV30 and TRBJ2-7, reads SQTIHQWPATLVQPVGSPLSLECTVEGTSNPNLYWYRQAAGRGLQLLFYSVGIGQISSEVPQNLSASRPQDRQFILSSKKLLLSDSGFYLCAWSRRTKGWSYEQYFGPGTRLTVT.

The sample holds many counts of this clonotype. V and J are TRBV27 and TRBJ2-7; the match to TRBD2 covers 11 bases. CDR3 size: 16 residues. CDR1 and CDR2 from the germline V gene are MNHEY and SMNVEV (reference sequence). Germline trimming cut 6 bases from V and 1 base from J; bases unmatched to any gene: 8. The CDR3 protein is CASRELAGAFSYEQYF. The CDR3 DNA follows: TGTGCCAGCAGGGAACTAGCGGGGGCATTTTCCTACGAGCAGTACTTC.

The table lists this clonotype with a few counts. This chain connects TRBV29-1 to TRBJ2-7, with 12 nucleotides matching TRBD2. The trim removed 6 bases at V and 7 bases at J, leaving 13 bases unmatched. The CDR3 spans 15 residues. Germline CDR1 reads SQVTM; CDR2 reads ANQGSEA. CDR3 nucleotide sequence: TGCAGCGTCAAACACACTACTAGCGGGGGGCCGGAGCAGTACTTC. Translated, it gives CSVKHTTSGGPEQYF.

The chain links TRBV6-5 to TRBJ2-1; either TRBD1 or TRBD2 may supply D (5 bases each). V lost 5 bases and J 6 bases, leaving 20 bases between the germline ends. Germline CDR1 MNHEY, CDR2 SVGAGI. The CDR3 is 16 amino acids. The CDR3 DNA reads as TGTGCCAGCAGTCCCCCTCCGGGAATGGGGCGCAATGAGCAGTTCTTC. Its protein is CASSPPPGMGRNEQFF.

This chain joins TRBV12-3 or TRBV12-4 and TRBJ2-5, with 8 positions matching TRBD2. This CDR3 comprises 15 residues. Losses at the gene ends were 3 bases for V and 3 bases for J; bases not matched to a gene: 6. The CDR3 DNA is TGTGCCAGCAGTTTGGGTGACGGGGGGGAAGAGACCCAGTACTTC. Protein: CASSLGDGGEETQYF.

The sample holds a few counts of this clonotype. The chain couples TRBV11-3 to TRBJ1-2; 7 bases are shared with TRBD1. The trim removed 3 bases at V and 5 bases at J, leaving 12 bases unmatched. This CDR3 is built from 16 residues. Germline V gene lookup returns CDR1 SGHNT and CDR2 YENEEA. This CDR3 is CASSFVPTGDLYGYTF. CDR3 coding DNA: TGTGCCAGCAGCTTTGTGCCCACAGGGGATCTTTATGGCTACACCTTC.

This clonotype showed up many times. The chain carries TRBV18 and TRBJ2-1; D call uncertain. Germline lookup yields CDR1 KGHSH and CDR2 LQKENI. Trimming removed 1 base at V and 12 bases at J, with 10 bases between. The CDR3 runs 12 residues. The CDR3 sequence: CASSPQTQRQFF. CDR3 sequence (DNA): TGTGCCAGCTCACCACAGACCCAGAGGCAGTTCTTC.

This sequence joins TRBV30 and TRBJ1-2, with a tentative D call TRBD1 (6 bases). Germline V gene sequence: CDR1 GTSNPN, CDR2 SVGIG (reference sequence). The CDR3 has 11 amino acids. V was pared by 5 bases and J by 13 bases, with 17 bases between. The CDR3 bases are TGTGCCTGGGACAGGCCCCCGAGGGGCACCTTC. Protein sequence: CAWDRPPRGTF.

This chain connects TRBV29-1 to TRBJ2-1; the D call may be TRBD1 or TRBD2 (5 bases each). The germline V and J ends were trimmed by 4 bases and 5 bases, with 15 bases remaining between them. The CDR3 covers 14 residues. Germline CDR1 reads SQVTM; CDR2 reads ANQGSEA. CDR3 bases: TGCAGCGTTGCCTCAGTGAGGGGAAACAATGAGCAGTTCTTC. It translates to CSVASVRGNNEQFF.

The chain links TRBV6-5 to TRBJ1-3; D not resolved. Trimming pared 7 bases from V and 3 bases from J, leaving 10 bases between. Per the germline V gene, CDR1 is MNHEY and CDR2 is SVGAGI. The CDR3 extends over 13 amino acids. The CDR3 DNA sequence: TGTGCCAGCACCCCCCGTCGTGGAAACACCATATATTTT. Translated, it gives CASTPRRGNTIYF.

J is TRBJ1-3 and V is TRBV5-1; 10 nucleotides match TRBD1. With 9 bases clipped from V and 0 bases from J, the junction kept 12 bases outside the gene matches. The CDR3 spans 17 residues. Germline values: CDR1 SGHRS, CDR2 YFSETQ. CDR3 residues: CATAAPGQGISGNTIYF. The CDR3 DNA reads as TGCGCCACAGCAGCGCCGGGACAGGGGATCTCTGGAAACACCATATATTTT.

This chain joins TRBV7-8 and TRBJ2-1; D is possibly TRBD1 (5 bases). The CDR3 totals 13 residues. V lost 1 base, J lost 13 bases, and 14 bases lay in between. Per the germline V gene, CDR1 is SGHVS and CDR2 is FQNEAQ. For the CDR3, the DNA is TGTGCCAGCAGCTTAGAGGTGCGACAGATACAGTTCTTC. Translated: CASSLEVRQIQFF.

This clonotype was seen repeatedly, ten times or more. The V call is TRBV6-1, the J call TRBJ1-1; 7 positions match TRBD1. J was trimmed by 4 bases and V by 7 bases; bases with no gene match: 12. The CDR3 loop spans 15 amino acids. Germline loops: CDR1 MNHNS, CDR2 SASEGT. CDR3 in DNA: TGTGCCAGCACACCCTGGACAGGAGGGAGCACTGAAGCTTTCTTT. It codes for CASTPWTGGSTEAFF.

The table lists this clonotype with many counts. This chain joins TRBV6-5 and TRBJ2-3; D not resolved. V lost 2 bases to trimming and J lost 0 bases, with 6 bases between them. Germline V gene data show CDR1 as MNHEY and CDR2 as SVGAGI. The CDR3 has 14 residues. CDR3 DNA sequence: TGTGCCAGCAGTTACCTTGGGAGCACAGATACGCAGTATTTT. Translated: CASSYLGSTDTQYF.

This clonotype was detected a few times. The chain links TRBV29-1 to TRBJ1-3, with TRBD1 as a possible D gene (5 bases). The CDR3 is 16 residues long. Germline V gene sequence: CDR1 SQVTM, CDR2 ANQGSEA. The V end lost 1 base, the J end lost 3 bases, and 16 bases lay between the germline ends. CDR3 sequence reads: CSVEVFKDTSGNTIYF. The CDR3 coding sequence is TGCAGCGTTGAAGTCTTTAAGGACACGAGTGGAAACACCATATATTTT. Using reference TRBV29-1 and TRBJ1-3 for the parts outside the CDR3, the full variable domain is SAVISQKPSRDICQRGTSLTIQCQVDSQVTMMFWYRQQPGQSLTLIATANQGSEATYESGFVIDKFPISRPNLTFSTLTVSNMSPEDSSIYLCSVEVFKDTSGNTIYFGEGSWLTVV.

This clonotype was counted only a few times. The chain is built from TRBV7-9 and TRBJ1-2; TRBD1 matches 7 bases. Looked up from germline, CDR1 is SEHNR and CDR2 is FQNEAQ (reference sequence). V gave up 5 bases and J gave up 4 bases; unmatched junction bases: 10. CDR3 size: 15 residues. The CDR3 region is CASSDNNRGPYGYTF. Here the CDR3 DNA reads TGTGCCAGCAGCGATAATAACAGGGGTCCCTATGGCTACACCTTC.